This T cell receptor (beta chain) was sequenced in a study of T-cell reconstitution after alpha-beta-depleted transplantation in children. About this clonotype itself: What it binds is unknown.

For TCRbeta, the library was prepared with unique molecular identifiers. TCRdb re-derived calls from the PCR reads in MiXCR, one entry per CDR3 protein. The top ten clones hold around a third of a sample with about 610,000 distinct CDR3 sequences, 25% to 30% of them seen once. Trimming removed 8 bases at V and 3 bases at J, with 21 bases between. CDR3 size: 15 residues. Germline CDR1 and CDR2: DFQATT and SNEGSKA (reference sequence). The study, taken as a whole, reports: Roughly two months post-transplant, alpha-beta T cells reportedly originated from several hundred graft clones that had expanded. In some patients, recipient T cells and intrathymic progenitors surviving conditioning explained high day-60 diversity. T-cell numbers and diversity, one year after transplant, stemmed largely from T cells that were newly produced.

V usage is TRBV20-1 and J usage is TRBJ2-3, with D possibly being TRBD1 or TRBD2 (6 bases each). The sample here was PBMCs, taken before TCRalphabeta/CD19-depleted stem cell transplant. The receptor's source is a boy under two years old with Wiskott-Aldrich syndrome, due to receive a stem cell transplant. The CDR3 nucleotides read TGCAGTCTCCCAAGAAGGGGGGTGCGGACAGATACGCAGTATTTT. It codes for CSLPRRGVRTDTQYF.